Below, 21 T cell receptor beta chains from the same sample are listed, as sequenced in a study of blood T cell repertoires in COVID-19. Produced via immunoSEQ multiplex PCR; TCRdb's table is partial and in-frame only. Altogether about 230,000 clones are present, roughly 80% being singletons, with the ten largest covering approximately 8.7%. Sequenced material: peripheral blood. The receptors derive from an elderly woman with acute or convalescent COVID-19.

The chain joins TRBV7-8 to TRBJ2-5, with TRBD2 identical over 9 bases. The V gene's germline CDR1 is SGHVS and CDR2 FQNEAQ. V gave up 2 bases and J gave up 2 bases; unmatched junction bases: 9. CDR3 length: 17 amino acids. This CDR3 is CASSLLGGGALQETQYF. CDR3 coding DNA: TGTGCCAGCAGCTTATTGGGCGGGGGGGCCTTACAAGAGACCCAGTACTTC.

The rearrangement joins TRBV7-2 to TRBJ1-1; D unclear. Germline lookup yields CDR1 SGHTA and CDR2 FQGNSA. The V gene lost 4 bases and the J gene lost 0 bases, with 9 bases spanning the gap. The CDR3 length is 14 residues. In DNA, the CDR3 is TGTGCCAGCAGCTGGGGAGGATTGAACACTGAAGCTTTCTTT. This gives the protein CASSWGGLNTEAFF. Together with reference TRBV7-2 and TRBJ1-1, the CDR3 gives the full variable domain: GAGVSQSPSNKVTEKGKDVELRCDPISGHTALYWYRQSLGQGLEFLIYFQGNSAPDKSGLPSDRFSAERTGGSVSTLTIQRTQQEDSAVYLCASSWGGLNTEAFFGQGTRLTVV.

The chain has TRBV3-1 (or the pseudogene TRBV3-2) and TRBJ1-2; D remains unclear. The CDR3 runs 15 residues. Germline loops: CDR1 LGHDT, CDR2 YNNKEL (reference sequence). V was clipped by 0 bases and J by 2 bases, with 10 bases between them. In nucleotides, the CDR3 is TGTGCCAGCAGCCAAGATAGAGGTAGGAACTATGGCTACACCTTC. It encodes CASSQDRGRNYGYTF.

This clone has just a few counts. The CDR3 nucleotides are TGTGCCAGCAGACCGGCCCAGCGGGGGGAGACCCAGTACTTC. Translated, it gives CASRPAQRGETQYF. V and J are TRBV3-1 (or the pseudogene TRBV3-2) and TRBJ2-5; 8 bases align to TRBD2. V was pared by 6 bases and J by 5 bases, with 8 bases of the junction left unmatched. From germline, CDR1 is LGHDT and CDR2 YNNKEL (reference sequence). CDR3 length: 14 residues.

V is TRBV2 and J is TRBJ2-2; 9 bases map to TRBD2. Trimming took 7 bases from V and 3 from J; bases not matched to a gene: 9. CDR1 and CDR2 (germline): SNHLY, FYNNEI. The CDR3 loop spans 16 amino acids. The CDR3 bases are TGTGCCAGCACCGTTAGCGGGAGCAGGGACACCGGGGAGCTGTTTTTT. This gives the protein CASTVSGSRDTGELFF.

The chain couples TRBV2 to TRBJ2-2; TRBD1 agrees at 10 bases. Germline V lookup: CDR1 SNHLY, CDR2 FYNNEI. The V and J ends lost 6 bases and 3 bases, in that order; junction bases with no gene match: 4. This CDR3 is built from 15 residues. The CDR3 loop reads CASRRTGGDTGELFF. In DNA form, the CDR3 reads TGTGCCAGCAGGCGGACAGGGGGGGACACCGGGGAGCTGTTTTTT.

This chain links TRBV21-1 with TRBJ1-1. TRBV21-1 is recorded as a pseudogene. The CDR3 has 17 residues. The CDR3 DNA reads TGTGCCAGCAGCGGAGGGAAATCATTTCGGGTCAAGACTGAAGCTTTCTTT. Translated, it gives CASSGGKSFRVKTEAFF.

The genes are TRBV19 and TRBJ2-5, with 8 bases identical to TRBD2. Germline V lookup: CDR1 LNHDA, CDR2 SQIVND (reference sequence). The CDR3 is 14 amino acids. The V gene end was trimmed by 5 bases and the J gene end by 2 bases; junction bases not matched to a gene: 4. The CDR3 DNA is TGTGCCAGTAGTGACAGCGGGGGTCAAGAGACCCAGTACTTC. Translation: CASSDSGGQETQYF.

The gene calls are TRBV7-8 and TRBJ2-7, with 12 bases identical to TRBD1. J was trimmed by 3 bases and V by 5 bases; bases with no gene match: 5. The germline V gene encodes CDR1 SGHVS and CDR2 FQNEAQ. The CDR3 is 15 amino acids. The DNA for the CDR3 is TGTGCCAGCAGCCCTGGGACAGGGGGCGGCTACGAGCAGTACTTC. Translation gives CASSPGTGGGYEQYF.

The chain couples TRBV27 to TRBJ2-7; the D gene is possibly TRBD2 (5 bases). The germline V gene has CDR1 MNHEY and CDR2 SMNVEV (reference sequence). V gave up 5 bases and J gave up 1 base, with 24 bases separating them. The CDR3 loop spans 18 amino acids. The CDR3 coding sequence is TGTGCCAGCAGTCTTCTTACCGGGATCACTCCGGCTTCCTACGAGCAGTACTTC. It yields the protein CASSLLTGITPASYEQYF.

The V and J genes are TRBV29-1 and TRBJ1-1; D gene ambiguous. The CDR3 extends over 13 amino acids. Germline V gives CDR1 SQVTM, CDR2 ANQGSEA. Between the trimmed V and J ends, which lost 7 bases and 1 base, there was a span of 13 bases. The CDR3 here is CSGADGENTEAFF. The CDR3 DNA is TGCAGCGGAGCGGACGGAGAGAACACTGAAGCTTTCTTT.

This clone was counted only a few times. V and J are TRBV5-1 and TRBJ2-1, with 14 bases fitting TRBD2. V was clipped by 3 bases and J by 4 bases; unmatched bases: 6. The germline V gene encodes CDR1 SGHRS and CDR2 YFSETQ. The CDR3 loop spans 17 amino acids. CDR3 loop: CASSYGTSGGVYNEQFF. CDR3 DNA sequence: TGCGCCAGCAGCTATGGGACTAGCGGGGGTGTTTACAATGAGCAGTTCTTC.

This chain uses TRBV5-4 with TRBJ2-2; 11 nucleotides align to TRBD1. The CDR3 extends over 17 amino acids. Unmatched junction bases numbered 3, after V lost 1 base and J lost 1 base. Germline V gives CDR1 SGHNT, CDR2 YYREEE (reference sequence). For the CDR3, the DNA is TGTGCCAGCAGCTTGCGGACAGGGGGCGAGAACACCGGGGAGCTGTTTTTT. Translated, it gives CASSLRTGGENTGELFF.

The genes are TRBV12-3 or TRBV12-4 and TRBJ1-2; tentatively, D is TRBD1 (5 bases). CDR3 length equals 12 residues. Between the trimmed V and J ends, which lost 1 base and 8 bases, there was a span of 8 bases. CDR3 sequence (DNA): TGTGCCAGCAGTTTAGGGACACGGGGCTACACCTTC. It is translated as CASSLGTRGYTF.

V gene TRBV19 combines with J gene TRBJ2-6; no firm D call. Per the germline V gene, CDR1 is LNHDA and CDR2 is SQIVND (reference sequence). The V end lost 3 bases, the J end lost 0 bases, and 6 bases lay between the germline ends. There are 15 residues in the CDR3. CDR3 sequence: CASSIINSGANVLTF. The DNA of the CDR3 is TGTGCCAGTAGTATTATAAACTCTGGGGCCAACGTCCTGACTTTC.

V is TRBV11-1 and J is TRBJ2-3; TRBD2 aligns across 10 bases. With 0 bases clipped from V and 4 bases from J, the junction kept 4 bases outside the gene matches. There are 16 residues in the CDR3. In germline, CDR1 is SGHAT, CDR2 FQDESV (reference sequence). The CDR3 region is CASSLASLAGADTQYF. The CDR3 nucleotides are TGTGCCAGCAGCTTAGCGAGCCTAGCGGGAGCAGATACGCAGTATTTT. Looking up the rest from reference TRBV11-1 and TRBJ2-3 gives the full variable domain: EAEVAQSPRYKITEKSQAVAFWCDPISGHATLYWYRQILGQGPELLVQFQDESVVDDSQLPKDRFSAERLKGVDSTLKIQPAELGDSAMYLCASSLASLAGADTQYFGPGTRLTVL.

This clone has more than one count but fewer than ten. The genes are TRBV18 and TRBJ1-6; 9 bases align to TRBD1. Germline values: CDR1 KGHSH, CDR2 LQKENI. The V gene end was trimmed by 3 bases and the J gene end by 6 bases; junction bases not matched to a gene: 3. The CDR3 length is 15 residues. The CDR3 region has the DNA TGTGCCAGCTCACCGGGACAGGGATTTAATTCACCCCTCCACTTT. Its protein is CASSPGQGFNSPLHF. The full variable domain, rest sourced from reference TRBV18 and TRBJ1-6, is NAGVMQNPRHLVRRRGQEARLRCSPMKGHSHVYWYRQLPEEGLKFMVYLQKENIIDESGMPKERFSAEFPKEGPSILRIQQVVRGDSAAYFCASSPGQGFNSPLHFGNGTRLTVT.

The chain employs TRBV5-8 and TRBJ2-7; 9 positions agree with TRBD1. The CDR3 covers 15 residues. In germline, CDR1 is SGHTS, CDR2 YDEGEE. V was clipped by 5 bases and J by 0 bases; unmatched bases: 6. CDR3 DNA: TGTGCCAGCAGTTGGGGGGACAGGGACTCCTACGAGCAGTACTTC. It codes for CASSWGDRDSYEQYF.

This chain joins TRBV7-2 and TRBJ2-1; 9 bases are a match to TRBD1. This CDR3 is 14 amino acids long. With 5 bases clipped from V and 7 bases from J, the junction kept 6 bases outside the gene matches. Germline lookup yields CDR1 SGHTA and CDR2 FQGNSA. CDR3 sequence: CASSQGQGLNEQFF. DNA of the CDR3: TGTGCCAGCAGCCAAGGACAGGGGTTGAATGAGCAGTTCTTC.

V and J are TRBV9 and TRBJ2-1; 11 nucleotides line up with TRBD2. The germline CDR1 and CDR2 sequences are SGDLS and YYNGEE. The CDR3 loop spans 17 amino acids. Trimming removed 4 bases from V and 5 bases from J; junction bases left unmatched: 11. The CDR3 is CASSLTGGTSGNNEQFF. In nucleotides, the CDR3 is TGTGCCAGCAGCCTAACGGGTGGGACTAGCGGAAACAATGAGCAGTTCTTC.

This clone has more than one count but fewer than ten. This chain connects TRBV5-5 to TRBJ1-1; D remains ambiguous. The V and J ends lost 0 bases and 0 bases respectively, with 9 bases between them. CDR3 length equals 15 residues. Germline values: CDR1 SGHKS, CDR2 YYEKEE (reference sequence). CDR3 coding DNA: TGTGCCAGCAGCTTGGGTGCGACACTGAACACTGAAGCTTTCTTT. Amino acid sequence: CASSLGATLNTEAFF.